There are a few counts of the clone carrying this T cell receptor (beta chain). Its antigen is unidentified. The data are from a study of CD8 T cells in ankylosing spondylitis. Study findings and constraints: Disease-associated clones were reportedly significantly overrepresented in matched ankylosing spondylitis synovial fluid. Earlier studies detected some motif variants in reactive arthritis synovial fluid and blood. Disease-linked clones, CD8+, were relatively rare in peripheral blood. Blood of patients with ankylosing spondylitis appeared to be characterized by a TCR beta motif of about eight highly homologous variants.

The V gene end was trimmed by 7 bases and the J gene end by 9 bases; junction bases not matched to a gene: 6. This CDR3 comprises 12 residues. Per germline, CDR1 LNHDA and CDR2 SQIVND (reference sequence). 5'-RACE, quantitative and with molecular barcodes, yielded the TCR beta libraries. In TCRdb, the 5' RACE reads were re-called with MiXCR into one record per CDR3 protein. The sample includes 670,000 or so distinct CDR3 sequences, 15% to 20% of them seen just once. This chain joins TRBV19 and TRBJ2-1; 7 nucleotides agree with TRBD2. Sequenced: blood, either unsorted or a sorted T cell fraction (not recorded which). This clonotype originated in a male donor with ankylosing spondylitis. The CDR3 spells CASTNGGIEQFF. The CDR3 DNA reads TGTGCCAGTACCAACGGGGGGATTGAGCAGTTCTTC.